The 13 T cell receptor beta chains reported below all come from one sample, sequenced in a study of shared clonotypes between healthy human individuals. TCRdb's copy holds only in-frame clones and misses some; the assay was immunoSEQ multiplex PCR. The repertoire holds approximately 2.3 million clones, over 90% seen once, with 0.39% in the top ten. The sequenced material came from naive CD4+ T cells from PBMCs. The sample's subset: CD45RA+ positively selected. The receptors originated from a man aged 18 to 35 in good health. Some clones in this sample may be carry-over from other donors' samples.

Of note for this clone: Other DNA sequences in the same sample also yield this CDR3. The rearrangement joins TRBV18 to TRBJ1-1; D unresolved. This CDR3 contains 13 residues. The germline V gene encodes CDR1 KGHSH and CDR2 LQKENI. V was clipped by 3 bases and J by 3 bases, with 8 bases between them. CDR3 sequence reads: CASSPGRDTEAFF. CDR3 in DNA: TGTGCCAGCTCACCCGGCCGGGACACTGAAGCTTTCTTT.

This clone has a handful of counts. This sample also contains other DNA sequences that code for the same CDR3. The chain employs TRBV18 and TRBJ1-1, with D possibly TRBD1 on 6 matching bases. Trimming shortened V by 3 bases and J by 0 bases, and 8 bases separated the two germline ends. The CDR3 sequence is 14 residues long. Germline loops: CDR1 KGHSH, CDR2 LQKENI. Written as DNA, the CDR3 is TGTGCCAGCTCACCGGACAGATTGAACACTGAAGCTTTCTTT. This codes for CASSPDRLNTEAFF.

The CDR3 DNA sequence: TGTGCCAGCAGCTTGGCATTGACAGATCCGATCACTGAAGCTTTCTTT. This translates into CASSLALTDPITEAFF. The rearrangement links TRBV5-4 to TRBJ1-1, with a tentative D call TRBD1 (5 bases). The CDR3 length is 16 residues. Germline lookup yields CDR1 SGHNT and CDR2 YYREEE (reference sequence). Trimming pared 0 bases from V and 4 bases from J, leaving 16 bases between.

V is TRBV7-2 and J is TRBJ1-2; 8 bases align to TRBD1. Germline trimming cut 1 base from V and 7 bases from J; bases unmatched to any gene: 5. This CDR3 is 14 amino acids long. Germline V gives CDR1 SGHTA, CDR2 FQGNSA. CDR3 coding DNA: TGTGCCAGCAGCTTAGTTTCAGGGGGCGCTGGCTACACCTTC. As protein: CASSLVSGGAGYTF.

J is TRBJ2-5 and V is TRBV6-9; tentatively, D is TRBD1 (5 bases). Germline lookup yields CDR1 MNHGY and CDR2 SVAAGI. V gave up 7 bases and J gave up 3 bases, with 12 bases separating them. The CDR3 has 13 residues. CDR3 sequence: CASNPLGEETQYF. The CDR3 DNA reads as TGTGCCAGCAATCCCTTAGGGGAAGAGACCCAGTACTTC.

The J gene is TRBJ2-7, the V gene TRBV5-1; D may be TRBD1 (5 bases). The ends were cut back, 0 bases at V and 0 bases at J, with 10 bases in the middle. The germline V gene encodes CDR1 SGHRS and CDR2 YFSETQ. The CDR3 sequence is 15 residues long. The CDR3: CASSLDRILSYEQYF. The CDR3 DNA reads as TGCGCCAGCAGCTTGGACAGGATCCTCTCCTACGAGCAGTACTTC.

This sequence joins TRBV18 and TRBJ1-5; a weak D match, TRBD1 (5 bases). In germline, CDR1 is KGHSH, CDR2 LQKENI. CDR3 length equals 17 residues. V was pared by 2 bases and J by 2 bases, with 16 bases between. The CDR3 here is CASSPMGAGPGNQPQHF. The CDR3 bases are TGTGCCAGCTCACCAATGGGAGCAGGGCCGGGCAATCAGCCCCAGCATTTT.

The V call is TRBV5-1, the J call TRBJ1-1; 7 positions match TRBD1. V was clipped by 4 bases and J by 0 bases; unmatched bases: 6. The CDR3 sequence is 15 residues long. Germline CDR1 SGHRS, CDR2 YFSETQ. This CDR3 reads CASSLKTGLNTEAFF. The CDR3 region has the DNA TGCGCCAGCAGCCTGAAGACAGGGCTGAACACTGAAGCTTTCTTT.

The genes are TRBV7-9 and TRBJ1-5; D gene ambiguous. The V gene lost 5 bases and the J gene lost 5 bases, with 19 bases spanning the gap. Germline assignment: CDR1 SEHNR and CDR2 FQNEAQ (reference sequence). CDR3 length: 16 residues. For the CDR3, the DNA is TGTGCCAGCAGCCTCGCGTGGAGGGTCGGGGATCAGCCCCAGCATTTT. Translating gives CASSLAWRVGDQPQHF.

The CDR3 sequence: CASSARTGVADTQYF. CDR3 bases: TGCGCCAGCAGCGCCCGGACAGGGGTCGCAGATACGCAGTATTTT. This chain connects TRBV5-1 to TRBJ2-3; TRBD1 matches 9 bases. The trim removed 4 bases at V and 4 bases at J, leaving 7 bases unmatched. Germline CDR1 and CDR2: SGHRS and YFSETQ. The CDR3 contains 15 residues.

This chain joins TRBV7-8 and TRBJ2-7, with 9 bases that match TRBD2. After removal of 2 bases from V and 7 bases from J, the junction contained 9 bases not matched to a gene. Per germline, CDR1 SGHVS and CDR2 FQNEAQ. This CDR3 has 15 amino acids. The CDR3 reads CASSLMGLAPGEQYF. CDR3 bases: TGTGCCAGCAGCTTAATGGGACTAGCTCCGGGGGAGCAGTACTTC.

In its sample, this clone was seen once. The chain combines TRBV7-2 with TRBJ2-7; 9 nucleotides align to TRBD2. The CDR3 extends over 13 amino acids. CDR1 SGHTA and CDR2 FQGNSA come from the germline V gene. Trimming cost V 5 bases and J 2 bases; bases outside gene matches: 1. The CDR3 spells CASSRLAAYEQYF. The CDR3 nucleotides read TGTGCCAGCAGCCGACTAGCGGCCTACGAGCAGTACTTC.

This clone has just one count. The V gene is TRBV10-3, the J gene TRBJ2-1; 7 positions agree with TRBD1. The V segment lost 4 bases and the J segment 7 bases; nucleotides outside the gene matches: 4. Germline CDR1 is ENHRY and CDR2 is SYGVKD. The CDR3 extends over 13 amino acids. The CDR3 spells CAISGQGENEQFF. Written as DNA, the CDR3 is TGTGCCATCAGTGGACAGGGAGAGAATGAGCAGTTCTTC.